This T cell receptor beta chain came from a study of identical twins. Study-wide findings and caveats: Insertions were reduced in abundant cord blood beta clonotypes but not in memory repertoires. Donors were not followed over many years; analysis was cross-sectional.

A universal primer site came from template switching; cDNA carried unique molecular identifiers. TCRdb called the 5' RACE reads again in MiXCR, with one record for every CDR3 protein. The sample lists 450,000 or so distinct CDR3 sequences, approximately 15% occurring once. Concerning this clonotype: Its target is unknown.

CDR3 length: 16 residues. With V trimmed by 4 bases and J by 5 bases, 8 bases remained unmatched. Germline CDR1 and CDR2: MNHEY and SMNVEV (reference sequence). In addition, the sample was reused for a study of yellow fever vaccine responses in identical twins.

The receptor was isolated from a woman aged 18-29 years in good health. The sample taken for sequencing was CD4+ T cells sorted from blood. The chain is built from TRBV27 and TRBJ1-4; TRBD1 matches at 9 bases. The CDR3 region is CASSSLPGTGNEKLFF. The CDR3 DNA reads TGTGCCAGCAGTTCCCTCCCCGGGACAGGGAATGAAAAACTGTTTTTT.